Each of the 5 T cell receptor beta chains below was sequenced from the same sample in a study of blood T cell repertoires in COVID-19. The protocol was immunoSEQ multiplex PCR, while the TCRdb copy is restricted to in-frame clones and leaves out a portion. The data show 100,000 to 150,000 clones, roughly 87% seen once. Sequencing was carried out using peripheral blood. These receptors all stem from a human donor in a cohort sampled during active COVID-19.

The V and J genes are TRBV9 and TRBJ1-1, with D maybe TRBD1 (6 bases). Germline CDR1 is SGDLS and CDR2 is YYNGEE. Trimming left V 4 bases short and J 3 bases short, with 10 bases between. This CDR3 contains 13 residues. The CDR3 DNA sequence: TGTGCCAGCAGCACAGGACAGTACACTGAAGCTTTCTTT. This encodes CASSTGQYTEAFF.

The chain combines TRBV5-1 with TRBJ1-1, with TRBD1 as a possible D gene (5 bases). The length of the CDR3 is 18 residues. Germline-derived CDR1 and CDR2 are SGHRS and YFSETQ. Between the trimmed V and J ends, which lost 0 bases and 0 bases, there was a span of 18 bases. The CDR3 DNA sequence: TGCGCCAGCAGCTTGGAACTATCCAGGGCTTACATGAACACTGAAGCTTTCTTT. Its translation is CASSLELSRAYMNTEAFF.

The chain uses TRBV5-1 and TRBJ2-5, with 11 nucleotides matching TRBD1. The CDR3 consists of 17 residues. Germline V lookup: CDR1 SGHRS, CDR2 YFSETQ. Unmatched junction bases numbered 9, after V lost 1 base and J lost 4 bases. CDR3 DNA sequence: TGCGCCAGCAGCTTGTTCCTGTCGGGACAGGGGGGAGAGACCCAGTACTTC. It yields the protein CASSLFLSGQGGETQYF.

V gene TRBV2 combines with J gene TRBJ2-5; D may be TRBD1 (6 bases). V was pared by 4 bases and J by 5 bases, with 11 bases between. CDR1 is SNHLY, CDR2 FYNNEI, per germline. The CDR3 covers 13 residues. CDR3 sequence reads: CASSGDNGETQYF. The DNA of the CDR3 is TGTGCCAGCAGTGGGGACAACGGCGAGACCCAGTACTTC.

This CDR3 reads CASSLATGGYEQYF. CDR3 coding DNA: TGCGCCAGCAGCTTGGCCACAGGGGGGTACGAGCAGTACTTC. The V gene is TRBV5-1, the J gene TRBJ2-7, with 8 bases aligning to TRBD1. With 0 bases clipped from V and 4 bases from J, the junction kept 3 bases outside the gene matches. The germline gives CDR1 SGHRS, CDR2 YFSETQ. This CDR3 comprises 14 residues.